The 24 T cell receptor beta chains reported below all come from one sample, sequenced in a study of T cells in Graves' hyperthyroidism and ophthalmopathy. Researchers took RNA transcripts and amplified the TCR beta CDR3 regions from them. TCR CDR3 regions were first amplified by RT-PCR with HTBI primers. MiXCR was run by TCRdb on the multiplex PCR reads, yielding one entry per CDR3 protein. The table lists some 370,000 distinct CDR3 sequences, about 14% of them singletons, with 25% to 30% in the top ten. Material for sequencing was blood. The receptors originated from a man in his fifties with Graves' ophthalmopathy.

This chain connects TRBV9 to TRBJ2-3; 8 bases align to TRBD2. Germline V gene data show CDR1 as SGDLS and CDR2 as YYNGEE. The CDR3 contains 15 residues. Trimming removed 4 bases from V and 0 bases from J; junction bases left unmatched: 4. The CDR3, as DNA: TGTGCCAGCAGCAATAGCGGGGTGAGCACAGATACGCAGTATTTT. Translation: CASSNSGVSTDTQYF. Filled out from reference TRBV9 and TRBJ2-3, the complete variable domain reads DSGVTQTPKHLITATGQRVTLRCSPRSGDLSVYWYQQSLDQGLQFLIQYYNGEERAKGNILERFSAQQFPDLHSELNLSSLELGDSALYFCASSNSGVSTDTQYFGPGTRLTVL.

This clonotype appeared a few times. The chain recombines TRBV19 with TRBJ1-5; 10 bases match TRBD1. Germline trimming cut 7 bases from V and 7 bases from J; bases unmatched to any gene: 4. The germline V gene has CDR1 LNHDA and CDR2 SQIVND (reference sequence). The CDR3 loop spans 13 amino acids. CDR3 bases: TGTGCCAGTACTCCGGGACAGGGGCAGCCCCAGCATTTT. Translating it yields CASTPGQGQPQHF.

The chain couples TRBV6-5 to TRBJ2-6, with TRBD1 matching 7 bases. The CDR3 runs to 18 residues. V was pared by 0 bases and J by 2 bases, with 7 bases of the junction left unmatched. Germline values: CDR1 MNHEY, CDR2 SVGAGI. Written as DNA, the CDR3 is TGTGCCAGCAGTTACTCCGGGCAGGGGGTCCCTGGGGCCAACGTCCTGACTTTC. Translating it yields CASSYSGQGVPGANVLTF.

This sequence joins TRBV9 and TRBJ2-3; D ambiguous. This CDR3 is 15 amino acids long. Trimming removed 4 bases from V and 1 base from J, with 13 bases in between. Looked up from germline, CDR1 is SGDLS and CDR2 is YYNGEE. CDR3 DNA: TGTGCCAGCAGCCCAAGGGCCAAAGGCACAGATACGCAGTATTTT. Amino acid sequence: CASSPRAKGTDTQYF.

This clonotype came up many times. The chain has TRBV30 and TRBJ1-2; tentatively, D is TRBD1 (6 bases). Trimming removed 3 bases from V and 1 base from J, with 18 bases in between. CDR3 length equals 16 residues. In germline, CDR1 is GTSNPN, CDR2 SVGIG (reference sequence). CDR3: CAWSPWDIQNNYGYTF. For the CDR3, the DNA is TGTGCCTGGAGCCCATGGGACATACAAAATAACTATGGCTACACCTTC.

A few counts support this clonotype. The rearrangement joins TRBV25-1 to TRBJ2-2, with 10 nucleotides matching TRBD1. The CDR3 loop spans 15 amino acids. Germline V gene lookup returns CDR1 MGHDK and CDR2 SYGVNS. J was trimmed by 7 bases and V by 5 bases; bases with no gene match: 7. In DNA, the CDR3 is TGTGCCAGCAGTTCCCGACAGGGGGCCGGCGGGGAGCTGTTTTTT. It specifies CASSSRQGAGGELFF.

This clonotype was seen ten or more times. V gene TRBV28 combines with J gene TRBJ2-5, with D uncertain. Per germline, CDR1 MDHEN and CDR2 SYDVKM. The CDR3 spans 13 residues. Trimming pared 7 bases from V and 2 bases from J, leaving 11 bases between. The CDR3 DNA is TGTGCCAGCACCCCGGTACAGCAAGAGACCCAGTACTTC. Translation: CASTPVQQETQYF. The entire variable domain, with the rest obtained from reference TRBV28 and TRBJ2-5, is as follows: DVKVTQSSRYLVKRTGEKVFLECVQDMDHENMFWYRQDPGLGLRLIYFSYDVKMKEKGDIPEGYSVSREKKERFSLILESASTNQTSMYLCASTPVQQETQYFGPGTRLLVL.

This clonotype came up many times. V is TRBV2 and J is TRBJ2-6; no definite D call. The CDR3 totals 13 residues. The V end was cut by 8 bases, the J end by 2 bases, with 7 bases between. Germline V gene lookup returns CDR1 SNHLY and CDR2 FYNNEI. The CDR3 here is CASGPPGANVLTF. CDR3 nucleotides: TGTGCCAGCGGACCCCCTGGGGCCAACGTCCTGACTTTC.

For this clonotype: One base away lies a much larger clone, so this may be a sequencing read error. This chain uses TRBV3-1 with TRBJ2-1; 7 bases map to TRBD2. The germline CDR1 and CDR2 sequences are LGHDT and YNNKEL (reference sequence). The CDR3 is 15 residues long. The ends lost 5 bases at V and 7 bases at J; junction bases unmatched: 11. CDR3 coding DNA: TGTGCCAGCAGCAAACTAGTGGGAGGGTGGAATGAGCAGTTCTTC. This gives the protein CASSKLVGGWNEQFF.

This chain joins TRBV5-1 and TRBJ1-1; maybe TRBD1 (5 bases). Deletions cut 6 bases from V and 1 base from J, with 13 bases between. CDR1 SGHRS and CDR2 YFSETQ come from the germline V gene. CDR3 length equals 14 residues. The CDR3 reads CASTPTGQNTEAFF. DNA of the CDR3: TGCGCCAGCACACCTACCGGACAGAACACTGAAGCTTTCTTT.

This clonotype was found many times. This rearrangement joins TRBV3-1 to TRBJ2-2; a weak D match, TRBD1 (5 bases). CDR1 LGHDT and CDR2 YNNKEL come from the germline V gene (reference sequence). This CDR3 comprises 13 residues. V gave up 5 bases and J gave up 8 bases, with 12 bases separating them. In nucleotides, the CDR3 is TGTGCCAGCAGCAGTCACAGGTCGGGGGAGCTGTTTTTT. It yields the protein CASSSHRSGELFF.

J is TRBJ1-2 and V is TRBV7-9, with D perhaps matching TRBD1 (5 bases). The V and J ends lost 8 bases and 4 bases respectively, with 20 bases between them. This CDR3 has 15 amino acids. CDR1 is SEHNR and CDR2 is FQNEAQ in the germline V gene (reference sequence). The CDR3 nucleotides read TGTGCCAGCCTCCAGGTGGGAGGGGTGAGCTATGGCTACACCTTC. Encoded protein: CASLQVGGVSYGYTF.

This clonotype was observed a handful of times. The chain recombines TRBV2 with TRBJ2-1; maybe TRBD1 (6 bases). Germline assignment: CDR1 SNHLY and CDR2 FYNNEI. Trimming removed 6 bases at V and 4 bases at J, with 16 bases between. The CDR3 totals 15 residues. Written as DNA, the CDR3 is TGTGCCAGCAGCATCGACAGGAGCAAGTACAATGAGCAGTTCTTC. Amino acid sequence: CASSIDRSKYNEQFF.

The chain carries TRBV18 and TRBJ2-2; TRBD2 agrees at 7 bases. This CDR3 contains 15 residues. Per germline, CDR1 KGHSH and CDR2 LQKENI. V gave up 0 bases and J gave up 4 bases; unmatched junction bases: 2. CDR3 loop: CASSPPGLRTGELFF. CDR3 in DNA: TGTGCCAGCTCACCACCGGGACTACGCACCGGGGAGCTGTTTTTT.

In its sample, this clonotype was seen a few times. V gene TRBV20-1 combines with J gene TRBJ2-4; D call uncertain. The V end lost 7 bases, the J end lost 1 base, and 17 bases lay between the germline ends. The length of the CDR3 is 15 residues. CDR1 is DFQATT and CDR2 is SNEGSKA in the germline V gene (reference sequence). CDR3 residues: CSVSAFEGAKNIQYF. CDR3 in DNA: TGCAGTGTCAGCGCCTTTGAAGGGGCCAAAAACATTCAGTACTTC.

Ten or more counts support this clonotype. The V call is TRBV6-1, the J call TRBJ1-5; D gene unclear. The CDR3 has 14 amino acids. V lost 7 bases, J lost 6 bases, and 16 bases lay in between. The germline V gene has CDR1 MNHNS and CDR2 SASEGT. Written as DNA, the CDR3 is TGTGCCAGCAAAAGAAACGGGGTAGGTCAGCCCCAGCATTTT. Its protein product is CASKRNGVGQPQHF.

This clonotype was seen more than once but under ten times. The chain has TRBV5-1 and TRBJ2-5; 7 positions match TRBD1. Germline CDR1 SGHRS, CDR2 YFSETQ. Trimming removed 4 bases from V and 6 bases from J; junction bases left unmatched: 12. The CDR3 loop spans 15 amino acids. In DNA form, the CDR3 reads TGCGCCAGCAGCGCCGGGACAGAGAGGGTAAAGACCCAGTACTTC. It translates to CASSAGTERVKTQYF.

This clonotype has more than one count but fewer than ten. This chain uses TRBV27 with TRBJ1-2; D uncertain. CDR1 and CDR2 (germline): MNHEY, SMNVEV (reference sequence). V dropped 4 bases and J dropped 2 bases, with 8 bases sitting between them. The CDR3 extends over 13 amino acids. The CDR3 sequence: CASSYDGNYGYTF. In nucleotides, the CDR3 is TGTGCCAGCAGTTACGACGGGAACTATGGCTACACCTTC.

This clonotype has a count of ten or more. The J gene is TRBJ2-7, the V gene TRBV9, with TRBD1 matching over 9 bases. Germline values: CDR1 SGDLS, CDR2 YYNGEE. Unmatched junction bases numbered 4, after V lost 0 bases and J lost 6 bases. This CDR3 contains 14 residues. The chain's CDR3 is CASSVEQGAVEQYF. The DNA for the CDR3 is TGTGCCAGCAGCGTAGAACAGGGGGCGGTCGAGCAGTACTTC.

The J gene is TRBJ1-5, the V gene TRBV15; D is ambiguous. CDR3 length equals 16 residues. Trimming removed 0 bases from V and 7 bases from J, with 16 bases in between. Germline assignment: CDR1 LNHNV and CDR2 YYDKDF (reference sequence). This CDR3 reads CATSRDPHSSGQPQHF. The DNA for the CDR3 is TGTGCCACCAGCAGAGATCCCCATAGCTCGGGGCAGCCCCAGCATTTT.

The sample holds many counts of this clonotype. This chain joins TRBV27 and TRBJ2-7, with TRBD1 matching over 12 bases. With 6 bases clipped from V and 7 bases from J, the junction kept 7 bases outside the gene matches. The CDR3 covers 14 residues. Germline-derived CDR1 and CDR2 are MNHEY and SMNVEV (reference sequence). This CDR3 reads CASRSGTGGSEQYF. CDR3 in DNA: TGTGCCAGCAGATCTGGGACAGGGGGCAGTGAGCAGTACTTC.

This clonotype was observed at least ten times. The rearrangement joins TRBV14 to TRBJ2-7, with 7 bases fitting TRBD2. CDR1 SGHDN and CDR2 FVKESK come from the germline V gene. The CDR3 spans 13 residues. The V gene end was trimmed by 2 bases and the J gene end by 6 bases; junction bases not matched to a gene: 4. CDR3 DNA sequence: TGTGCCAGCAGCCAACTCGGGGGGATCGAGCAGTACTTC. Its translation: CASSQLGGIEQYF.

Ten or more counts support this clonotype. The J gene is TRBJ2-2, the V gene TRBV12-3 or TRBV12-4; 9 nucleotides match TRBD2. The CDR3 consists of 16 residues. J was trimmed by 0 bases and V by 6 bases; bases with no gene match: 5. The CDR3, as DNA: TGTGCCAGCAGACCCACTAGCGGGTCGAACACCGGGGAGCTGTTTTTT. This codes for CASRPTSGSNTGELFF.

V gene TRBV25-1 combines with J gene TRBJ2-3, with a possible D match to TRBD2 (6 bases). Germline CDR1 is MGHDK and CDR2 is SYGVNS. The CDR3 covers 17 residues. V lost 2 bases and J lost 4, with 19 bases in between. The CDR3 loop reads CASSETWRAPGPDTQYF. The CDR3 DNA follows: TGTGCCAGCAGTGAAACTTGGAGGGCCCCTGGGCCAGATACGCAGTATTTT.